The sequence of this T cell receptor beta chain was determined in a study of blood T cell repertoires in COVID-19. This clone showed up many times. The table came from immunoSEQ multiplex PCR; TCRdb's copy has only in-frame clones and leaves some out. The sample contains roughly 150,000 clones, roughly 88% of which appear only once. Germline V gene lookup returns CDR1 SEHNR and CDR2 FQNEAQ (reference sequence). The V end lost 5 bases, the J end lost 8 bases, and 16 bases lay between the germline ends. The CDR3 is made up of 14 amino acids. This sequence joins TRBV7-9 and TRBJ2-1, with a possible D match to TRBD2 (6 bases). The specimen sequenced was peripheral blood. This receptor was identified in a woman aged 45-65 years with acute or convalescent COVID-19. The DNA for the CDR3 is TGTGCCAGCAGCCCACTAGCCGTTGGGGATGAGCAGTTCTTC. It specifies CASSPLAVGDEQFF.